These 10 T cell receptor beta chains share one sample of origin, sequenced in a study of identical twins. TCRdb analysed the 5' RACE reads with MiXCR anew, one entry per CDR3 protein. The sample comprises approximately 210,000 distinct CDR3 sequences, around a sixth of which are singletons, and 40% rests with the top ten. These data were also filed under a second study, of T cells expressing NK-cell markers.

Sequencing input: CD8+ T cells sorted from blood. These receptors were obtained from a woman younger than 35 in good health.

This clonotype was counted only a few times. The CDR3 nucleotides are TGTGCCAGCAGATATAGGATTTCCGGGGAGCTGTTTTTT. It encodes CASRYRISGELFF. The genes are TRBV13 and TRBJ2-2; D gene unclear. Germline CDR1 reads PRHDT; CDR2 reads FYEKMQ (reference sequence). This CDR3 has 13 amino acids. Trimming removed 6 bases from V and 6 bases from J, with 11 bases in between.

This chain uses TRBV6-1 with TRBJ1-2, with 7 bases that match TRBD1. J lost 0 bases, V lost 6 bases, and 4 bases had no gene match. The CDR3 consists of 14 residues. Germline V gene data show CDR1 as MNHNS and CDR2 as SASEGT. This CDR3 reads CASRGTDANYGYTF. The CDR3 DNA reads TGTGCCAGCAGGGGGACAGATGCTAACTATGGCTACACCTTC.

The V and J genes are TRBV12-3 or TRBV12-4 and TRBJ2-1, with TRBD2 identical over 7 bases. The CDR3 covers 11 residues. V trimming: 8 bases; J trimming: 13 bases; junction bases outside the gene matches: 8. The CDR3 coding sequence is TGTGCCAGCTTCCTGGGAGGGGTCCAGTTCTTC. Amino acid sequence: CASFLGGVQFF.

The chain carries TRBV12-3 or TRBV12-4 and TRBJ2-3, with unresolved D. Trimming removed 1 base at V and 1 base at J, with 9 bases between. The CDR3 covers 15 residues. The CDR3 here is CASSLEYSGTDTQYF. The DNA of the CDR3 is TGTGCCAGCAGTTTAGAATACAGTGGCACAGATACGCAGTATTTT.

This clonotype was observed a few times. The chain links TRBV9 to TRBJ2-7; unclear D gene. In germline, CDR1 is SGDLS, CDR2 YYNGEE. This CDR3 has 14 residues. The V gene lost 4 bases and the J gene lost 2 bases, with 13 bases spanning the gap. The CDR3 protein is CASSPNTDPYEQYF. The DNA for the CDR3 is TGTGCCAGCAGCCCAAATACAGATCCCTACGAGCAGTACTTC.

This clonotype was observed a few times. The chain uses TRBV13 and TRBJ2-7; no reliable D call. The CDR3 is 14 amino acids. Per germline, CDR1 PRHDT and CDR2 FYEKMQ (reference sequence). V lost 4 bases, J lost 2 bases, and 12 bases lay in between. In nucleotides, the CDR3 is TGTGCCAGCAGCTCCCAAGACGGAGCCTACGAGCAGTACTTC. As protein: CASSSQDGAYEQYF.

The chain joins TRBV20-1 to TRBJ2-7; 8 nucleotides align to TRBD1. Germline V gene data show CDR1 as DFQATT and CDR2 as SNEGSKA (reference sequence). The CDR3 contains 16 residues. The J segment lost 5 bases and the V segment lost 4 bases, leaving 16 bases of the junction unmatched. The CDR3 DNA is TGCAGTGCTACAGGGAGTTTACACAGGGGGACGAACGAGCAGTACTTC. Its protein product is CSATGSLHRGTNEQYF.

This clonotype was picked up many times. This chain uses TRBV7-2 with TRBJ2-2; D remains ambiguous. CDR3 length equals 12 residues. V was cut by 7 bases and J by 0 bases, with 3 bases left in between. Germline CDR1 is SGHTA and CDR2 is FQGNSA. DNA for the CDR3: TGTGCCAGCACCGCGAACACCGGGGAGCTGTTTTTT. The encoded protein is CASTANTGELFF. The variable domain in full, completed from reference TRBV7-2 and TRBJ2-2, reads GAGVSQSPSNKVTEKGKDVELRCDPISGHTALYWYRQSLGQGLEFLIYFQGNSAPDKSGLPSDRFSAERTGGSVSTLTIQRTQQEDSAVYLCASTANTGELFFGEGSRLTVL.

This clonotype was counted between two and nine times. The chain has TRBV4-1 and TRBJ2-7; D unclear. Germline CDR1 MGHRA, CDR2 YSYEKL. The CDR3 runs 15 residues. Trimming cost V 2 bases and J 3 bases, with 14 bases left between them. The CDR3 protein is CASSQSDLRGYEQYF. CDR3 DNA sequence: TGCGCCAGCAGCCAATCTGACCTGAGAGGCTACGAGCAGTACTTC.

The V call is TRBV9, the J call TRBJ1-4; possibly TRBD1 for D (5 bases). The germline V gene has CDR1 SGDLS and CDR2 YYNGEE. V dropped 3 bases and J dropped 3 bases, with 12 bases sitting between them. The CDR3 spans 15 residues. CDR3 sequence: CASSEHGTANEKLFF. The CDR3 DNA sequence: TGTGCCAGCAGCGAGCATGGGACGGCTAATGAAAAACTGTTTTTT.